What follows are 2 T cell receptor beta chains derived from one specimen sequenced in a study of cytomegalovirus exposure and HLA in healthy donors. 60 Vbeta and 13 Jbeta primers were used in PCR. This table comes from immunoSEQ multiplex PCR, and its TCRdb copy is limited to in-frame clones, with some not included. The repertoire holds about 180,000 clones, 72% seen once, with 2% to 2.5% in the top ten. The source material was PBMCs. Receptor source: a human donor in good health.

This rearrangement joins TRBV11-1 to TRBJ1-1, with TRBD1 identical over 7 bases. Germline CDR1 SGHAT, CDR2 FQDESV (reference sequence). The CDR3 extends over 14 amino acids. Losses at the gene ends were 1 base for V and 8 bases for J; bases not matched to a gene: 7. DNA of the CDR3: TGTGCCAGCAGCTTAGAGAGACAGGGAATGGAAGCTTTCTTT. It codes for CASSLERQGMEAFF. Drawing the rest from reference TRBV11-1 and TRBJ1-1, the complete variable domain is EAEVAQSPRYKITEKSQAVAFWCDPISGHATLYWYRQILGQGPELLVQFQDESVVDDSQLPKDRFSAERLKGVDSTLKIQPAELGDSAMYLCASSLERQGMEAFFGQGTRLTVV.

V and J are TRBV30 and TRBJ1-4; D is unresolved. The CDR3 consists of 12 residues. From germline, CDR1 is GTSNPN and CDR2 SVGIG (reference sequence). V lost 5 bases and J lost 0, with 4 bases in between. The CDR3 region has the DNA TGTGCCTGGGAGCCAACTAATGAAAAACTGTTTTTT. Translating gives CAWEPTNEKLFF.